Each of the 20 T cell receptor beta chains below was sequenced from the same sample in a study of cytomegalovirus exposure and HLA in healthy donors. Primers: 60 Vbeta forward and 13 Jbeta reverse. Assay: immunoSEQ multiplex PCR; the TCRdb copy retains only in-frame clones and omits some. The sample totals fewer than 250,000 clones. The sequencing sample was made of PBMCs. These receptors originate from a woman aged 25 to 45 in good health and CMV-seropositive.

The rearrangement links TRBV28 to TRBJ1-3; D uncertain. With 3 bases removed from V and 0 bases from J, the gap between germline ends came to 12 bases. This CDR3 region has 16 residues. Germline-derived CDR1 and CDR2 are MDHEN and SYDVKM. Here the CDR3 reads CASSFIFRYSGNTIYF. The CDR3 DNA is TGTGCCAGCAGTTTTATTTTCCGGTACTCTGGAAACACCATATATTTT. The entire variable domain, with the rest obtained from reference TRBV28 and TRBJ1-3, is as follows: DVKVTQSSRYLVKRTGEKVFLECVQDMDHENMFWYRQDPGLGLRLIYFSYDVKMKEKGDIPEGYSVSREKKERFSLILESASTNQTSMYLCASSFIFRYSGNTIYFGEGSWLTVV.

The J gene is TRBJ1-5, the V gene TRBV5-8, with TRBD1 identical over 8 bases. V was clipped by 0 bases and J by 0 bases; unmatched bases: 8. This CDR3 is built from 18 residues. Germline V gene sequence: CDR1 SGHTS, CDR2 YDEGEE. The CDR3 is CASSLAIGQGYSNQPQHF. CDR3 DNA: TGTGCCAGCAGCTTGGCCATAGGACAGGGCTATAGCAATCAGCCCCAGCATTTT. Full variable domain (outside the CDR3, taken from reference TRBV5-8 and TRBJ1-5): EAGVTQSPTHLIKTRGQQATLRCSPISGHTSVYWYQQALGLGLQFLLWYDEGEERNRGNFPPRFSGRQFPNYSSELNVNALELEDSALYLCASSLAIGQGYSNQPQHFGDGTRLSIL.

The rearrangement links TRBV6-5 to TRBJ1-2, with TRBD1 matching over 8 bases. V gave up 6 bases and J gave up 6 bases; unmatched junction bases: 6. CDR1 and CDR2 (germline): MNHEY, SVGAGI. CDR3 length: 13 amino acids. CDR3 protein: CASSRTGLDGYTF. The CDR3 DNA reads TGTGCCAGCAGCCGGACAGGGTTGGATGGCTACACCTTC.

This CDR3 is CASSLQGSYEQYF. DNA for the CDR3: TGTGCCAGCAGTTTACAGGGATCCTACGAGCAGTACTTC. The chain links TRBV6-6 to TRBJ2-7, with D tentatively TRBD1 (6 bases). Between the trimmed V and J ends, which lost 4 bases and 1 base, there was a span of 8 bases. The CDR3 is made up of 13 amino acids. Germline CDR1 MNHNY, CDR2 SVGAGI (reference sequence).

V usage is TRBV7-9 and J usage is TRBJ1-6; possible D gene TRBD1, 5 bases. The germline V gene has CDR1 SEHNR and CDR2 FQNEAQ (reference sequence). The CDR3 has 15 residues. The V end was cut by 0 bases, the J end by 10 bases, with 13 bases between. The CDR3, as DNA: TGTGCCAGCAGCTTAGCGGGGGGGATGGTCTCACCCCTCCACTTT. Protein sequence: CASSLAGGMVSPLHF. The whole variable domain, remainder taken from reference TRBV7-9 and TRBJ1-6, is DTGVSQNPRHKITKRGQNVTFRCDPISEHNRLYWYRQTLGQGPEFLTYFQNEAQLEKSRLLSDRFSAERPKGSFSTLEIQRTEQGDSAMYLCASSLAGGMVSPLHFGNGTRLTVT.

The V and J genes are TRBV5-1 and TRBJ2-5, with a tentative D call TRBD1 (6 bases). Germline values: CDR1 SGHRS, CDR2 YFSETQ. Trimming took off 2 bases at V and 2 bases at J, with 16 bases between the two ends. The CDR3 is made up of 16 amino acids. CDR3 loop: CASSFGLGHLQETQYF. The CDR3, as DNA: TGCGCCAGCAGCTTTGGTTTGGGACACCTACAAGAGACCCAGTACTTC.

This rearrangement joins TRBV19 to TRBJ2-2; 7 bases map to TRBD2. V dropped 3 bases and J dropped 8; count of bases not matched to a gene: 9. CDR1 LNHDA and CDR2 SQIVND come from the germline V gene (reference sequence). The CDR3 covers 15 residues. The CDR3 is CASSMGRGVSGELFF. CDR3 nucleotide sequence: TGTGCCAGTAGTATGGGACGGGGGGTGTCGGGGGAGCTGTTTTTT.

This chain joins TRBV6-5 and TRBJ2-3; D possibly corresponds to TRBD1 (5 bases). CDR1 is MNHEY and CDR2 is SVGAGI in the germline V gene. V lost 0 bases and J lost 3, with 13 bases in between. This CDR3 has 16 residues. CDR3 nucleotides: TGTGCCAGCAGTTACTCGCCGACAGAGGCGACAGATACGCAGTATTTT. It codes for CASSYSPTEATDTQYF.

The CDR3 region is CASRLVVNTGELFF. CDR3 sequence (DNA): TGTGCCAGTAGACTCGTAGTGAACACCGGGGAGCTGTTTTTT. V and J are TRBV19 and TRBJ2-2; D gene unclear. The CDR3 has 14 amino acids. Trimming left V 6 bases short and J 1 base short, with 9 bases between. CDR1 and CDR2 from the germline V gene are LNHDA and SQIVND (reference sequence).

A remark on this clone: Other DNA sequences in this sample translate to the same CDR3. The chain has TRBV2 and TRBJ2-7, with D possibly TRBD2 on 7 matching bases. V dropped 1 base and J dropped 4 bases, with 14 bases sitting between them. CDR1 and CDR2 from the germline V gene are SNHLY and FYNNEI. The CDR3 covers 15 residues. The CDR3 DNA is TGTGCCAGCAGTGAAGAAGTCGGGGGGCAGTACGAGCAGTACTTC. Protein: CASSEEVGGQYEQYF.

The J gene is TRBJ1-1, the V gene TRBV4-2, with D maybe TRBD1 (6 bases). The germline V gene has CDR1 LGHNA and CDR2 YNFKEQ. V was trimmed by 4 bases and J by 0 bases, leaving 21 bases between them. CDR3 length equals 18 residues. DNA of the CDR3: TGTGCCAGCAGCCCTCAAGGAGGGGGGGGCTCAATGAACACTGAAGCTTTCTTT. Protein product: CASSPQGGGGSMNTEAFF.

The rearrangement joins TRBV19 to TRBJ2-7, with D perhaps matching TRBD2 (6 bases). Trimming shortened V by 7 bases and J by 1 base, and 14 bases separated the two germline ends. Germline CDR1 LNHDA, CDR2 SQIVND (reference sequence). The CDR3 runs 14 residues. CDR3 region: CASTPTGSSYEQYF. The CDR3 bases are TGTGCCAGTACTCCCACCGGGAGTTCCTACGAGCAGTACTTC.

This chain's CDR3 is CSVAPGGGGEKLFF. CDR3 coding DNA: TGCAGCGTCGCGCCGGGAGGAGGAGGTGAAAAACTGTTTTTT. This chain uses TRBV29-1 with TRBJ1-4; D uncertain. The length of the CDR3 is 14 residues. Looked up from germline, CDR1 is SQVTM and CDR2 is ANQGSEA. Trimming stripped 6 bases from V and 7 bases from J, with 18 bases between.

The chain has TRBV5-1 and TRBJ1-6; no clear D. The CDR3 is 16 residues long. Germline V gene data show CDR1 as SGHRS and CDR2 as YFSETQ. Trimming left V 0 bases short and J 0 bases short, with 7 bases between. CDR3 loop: CASSLGGVSYNSPLHF. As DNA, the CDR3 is TGCGCCAGCAGCTTGGGAGGAGTCTCCTATAATTCACCCCTCCACTTT.

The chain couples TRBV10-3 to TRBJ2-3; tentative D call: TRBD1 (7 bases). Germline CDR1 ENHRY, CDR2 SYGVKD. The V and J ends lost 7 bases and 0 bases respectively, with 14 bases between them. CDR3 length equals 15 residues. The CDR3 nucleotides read TGTGCCATCATCAGGGGGGATACTAGCACAGATACGCAGTATTTT. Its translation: CAIIRGDTSTDTQYF.

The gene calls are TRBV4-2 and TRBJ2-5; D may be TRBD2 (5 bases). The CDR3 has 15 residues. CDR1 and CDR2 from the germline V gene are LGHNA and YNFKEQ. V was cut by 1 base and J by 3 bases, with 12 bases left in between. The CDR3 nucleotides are TGTGCCAGCAGCCAAGGCTCAGAGGGAGAAGAGACCCAGTACTTC. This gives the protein CASSQGSEGEETQYF.

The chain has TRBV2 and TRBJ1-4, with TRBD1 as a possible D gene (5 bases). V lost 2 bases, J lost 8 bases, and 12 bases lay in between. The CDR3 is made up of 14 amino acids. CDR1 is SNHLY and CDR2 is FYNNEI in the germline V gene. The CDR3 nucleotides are TGTGCCAGCAGTGAAAGGAGGGGTGGGGAAAAACTGTTTTTT. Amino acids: CASSERRGGEKLFF.

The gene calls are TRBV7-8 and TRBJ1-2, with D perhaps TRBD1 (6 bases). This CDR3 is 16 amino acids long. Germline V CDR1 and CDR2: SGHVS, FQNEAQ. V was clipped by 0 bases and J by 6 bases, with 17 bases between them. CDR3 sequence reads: CASSLAMGALVDGYTF. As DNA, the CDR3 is TGTGCCAGCAGCTTAGCGATGGGGGCGCTGGTCGATGGCTACACCTTC.

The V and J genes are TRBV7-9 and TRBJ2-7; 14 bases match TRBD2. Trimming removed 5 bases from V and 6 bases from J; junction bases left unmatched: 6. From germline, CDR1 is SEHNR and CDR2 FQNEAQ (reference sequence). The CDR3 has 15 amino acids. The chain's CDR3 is CASSRGLAGAPEQYF. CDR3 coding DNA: TGTGCCAGCAGCCGGGGACTAGCGGGAGCCCCCGAGCAGTACTTC.

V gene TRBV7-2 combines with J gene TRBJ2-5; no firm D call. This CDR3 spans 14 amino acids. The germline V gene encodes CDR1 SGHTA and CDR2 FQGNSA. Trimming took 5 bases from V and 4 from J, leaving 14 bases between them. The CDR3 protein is CASSPSRHPETQYF. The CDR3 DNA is TGTGCCAGCAGCCCCAGTCGCCACCCAGAGACCCAGTACTTC.